What follows is one T cell receptor beta chain and its context. What it binds is not known. The data derive from a study of shared clonotypes between healthy human individuals. The deep-level immunoSEQ assay was used. Assay used: immunoSEQ multiplex PCR; TCRdb lists only in-frame clones, some missing. The data contain roughly 760,000 clones, roughly 70% of them singletons. Overall study results and limits: A generally larger estimated richness was seen in naive subsets than in memory subsets. Genetic and exposure-history diversity was limited by the small donor number.

This TCR derives from a woman in her twenties or thirties in good health. The sequencing input was memory CD4+ T cells sorted from blood. The subset: CD45RA-negative fraction.

CDR3 bases: TGCGCCAGCAGTCTCGGGCCTCAAACCCTCTATTTTCAGCCCCAGCATTTT. Translation gives CASSLGPQTLYFQPQHF. The V call is TRBV23-1, the J call TRBJ1-5; D is unclear. TRBV23-1 is designated an ORF whose function remains uncertain. The germline V and J ends were trimmed by 4 bases and 6 bases, with 22 bases remaining between them. The CDR3 covers 17 residues.